The 23 T cell receptor beta chains in this list originate from one sample, sequenced in a study of blood T cell repertoires in COVID-19. Clones were read by immunoSEQ multiplex PCR, and TCRdb kept only the in-frame ones, dropping some. The data show 160,000 or so clones, about 87% seen once. The sample comprised peripheral blood. Receptor source: a woman between 55 and 75 years old who had recovered from COVID-19.

The chain couples TRBV18 to TRBJ1-3; weak D call: TRBD1 (5 bases). This CDR3 is 16 amino acids long. The V end was cut by 3 bases, the J end by 0 bases, with 12 bases between. The V gene's germline CDR1 is KGHSH and CDR2 LQKENI. DNA of the CDR3: TGTGCCAGCTCACCCATAAGTGGACACTCTGGAAACACCATATATTTT. Translating gives CASSPISGHSGNTIYF.

This chain joins TRBV11-3 and TRBJ2-7, with TRBD2 matching 9 bases. Unmatched junction bases numbered 8, after V lost 5 bases and J lost 3 bases. From germline, CDR1 is SGHNT and CDR2 YENEEA. The CDR3 loop spans 15 amino acids. CDR3: CASSISGGNHYEQYF. CDR3 coding DNA: TGTGCCAGCAGCATCAGCGGGGGGAACCACTACGAGCAGTACTTC. Based on the CDR3 plus reference TRBV11-3 and TRBJ2-7, the full variable domain is EAGVVQSPRYKIIEKKQPVAFWCNPISGHNTLYWYLQNLGQGPELLIRYENEEAVDDSQLPKDRFSAERLKGVDSTLKIQPAELGDSAVYLCASSISGGNHYEQYFGPGTRLTVT.

The CDR3: CASSEFAGGHGELFF. The CDR3, as DNA: TGTGCCAGCAGTGAATTTGCGGGGGGGCACGGGGAGCTGTTTTTT. The chain joins TRBV6-1 to TRBJ2-2, with 9 bases that match TRBD2. Germline V CDR1 and CDR2: MNHNS, SASEGT. With 2 bases clipped from V and 7 bases from J, the junction kept 5 bases outside the gene matches. This CDR3 has 15 residues.

The chain has TRBV5-1 and TRBJ2-7; D gene uncertain. V was cut by 7 bases and J by 4 bases, with 21 bases left in between. CDR3 length: 15 amino acids. Germline CDR1 reads SGHRS; CDR2 reads YFSETQ. CDR3 loop: CASQALPGPSYEQYF. The DNA for the CDR3 is TGCGCCAGCCAAGCTCTCCCTGGGCCCTCTTACGAGCAGTACTTC.

This chain joins TRBV19 and TRBJ1-1, with 9 bases fitting TRBD1. V gave up 3 bases and J gave up 0 bases; unmatched junction bases: 5. The V gene's germline CDR1 is LNHDA and CDR2 SQIVND (reference sequence). The CDR3 is made up of 16 amino acids. In nucleotides, the CDR3 is TGTGCCAGTAGTATCAGGACAGGGGTTGTGAACACTGAAGCTTTCTTT. Translation: CASSIRTGVVNTEAFF.

V usage is TRBV19 and J usage is TRBJ1-1; 7 positions agree with TRBD1. The germline CDR1 and CDR2 sequences are LNHDA and SQIVND (reference sequence). This CDR3 contains 13 residues. Trimming removed 6 bases from V and 10 bases from J; junction bases left unmatched: 11. The CDR3 loop reads CASRPDRHGGAFF. In nucleotides, the CDR3 is TGTGCCAGTAGACCGGACAGGCACGGGGGAGCTTTCTTT.

This clone was counted a single time. The chain combines TRBV18 with TRBJ1-1, with a possible D match to TRBD1 (5 bases). The CDR3 extends over 14 amino acids. V was trimmed by 2 bases and J by 5 bases, leaving 12 bases between them. The V gene's germline CDR1 is KGHSH and CDR2 LQKENI. The chain's CDR3 is CASSPLGAQTEAFF. CDR3 bases: TGTGCCAGCTCACCATTAGGGGCGCAAACTGAAGCTTTCTTT. The whole variable domain, remainder taken from reference TRBV18 and TRBJ1-1, is NAGVMQNPRHLVRRRGQEARLRCSPMKGHSHVYWYRQLPEEGLKFMVYLQKENIIDESGMPKERFSAEFPKEGPSILRIQQVVRGDSAAYFCASSPLGAQTEAFFGQGTRLTVV.

This chain connects TRBV11-2 to TRBJ1-2, with D uncertain. Trimming removed 0 bases at V and 9 bases at J, with 14 bases between. The CDR3 has 14 amino acids. Per germline, CDR1 SGHAT and CDR2 FQNNGV. In DNA form, the CDR3 reads TGTGCCAGCAGCTTAGATAATGCGGGAGGGAGCTACACCTTC. The encoded protein is CASSLDNAGGSYTF. The complete variable domain, with remaining parts taken from reference TRBV11-2 and TRBJ1-2, reads EAGVAQSPRYKIIEKRQSVAFWCNPISGHATLYWYQQILGQGPKLLIQFQNNGVVDDSQLPKDRFSAERLKGVDSTLKIQPAKLEDSAVYLCASSLDNAGGSYTFGSGTRLTVV.

For the CDR3, the DNA is TGTGCCAGCAGCCGGTTGTCAGGGGGTACCTACGAGCAGTACTTC. Translating it yields CASSRLSGGTYEQYF. The chain carries TRBV5-6 and TRBJ2-7; 7 bases align to TRBD1. The V gene's germline CDR1 is SGHDT and CDR2 YYEEEE. V lost 4 bases and J lost 2; bases outside the gene matches: 9. The CDR3 spans 15 residues.

This clone was counted only a few times. The chain employs TRBV28 and TRBJ1-6; D ambiguous. Germline CDR1 MDHEN, CDR2 SYDVKM. V lost 3 bases to trimming and J lost 13 bases, with 13 bases between them. This CDR3 spans 13 amino acids. Written as DNA, the CDR3 is TGTGCCAGCAGTTTGGAGGTCCGGGTTCCCCTCCACTTT. As protein: CASSLEVRVPLHF. Complete variable domain (other parts from reference TRBV28 and TRBJ1-6): DVKVTQSSRYLVKRTGEKVFLECVQDMDHENMFWYRQDPGLGLRLIYFSYDVKMKEKGDIPEGYSVSREKKERFSLILESASTNQTSMYLCASSLEVRVPLHFGNGTRLTVT.

This chain joins TRBV2 and TRBJ1-1, with 10 bases that match TRBD1. V shed 8 bases and J 4 bases; nucleotides not matched to a gene: 1. The CDR3 runs to 12 residues. Per the germline V gene, CDR1 is SNHLY and CDR2 is FYNNEI. CDR3 sequence reads: CASGDRGTEAFF. The CDR3 region has the DNA TGTGCCAGCGGGGACAGGGGCACTGAAGCTTTCTTT.

The chain uses TRBV5-1 and TRBJ1-1; D perhaps matches TRBD1 (5 bases). This CDR3 spans 15 amino acids. Trimming pared 0 bases from V and 0 bases from J, leaving 9 bases between. The germline V gene has CDR1 SGHRS and CDR2 YFSETQ. CDR3: CASSLEGALNTEAFF. Written as DNA, the CDR3 is TGCGCCAGCAGCTTGGAAGGGGCATTGAACACTGAAGCTTTCTTT.

V usage is TRBV27 and J usage is TRBJ1-2, with D unresolved. From germline, CDR1 is MNHEY and CDR2 SMNVEV (reference sequence). The CDR3 runs 9 residues. V was trimmed by 10 bases and J by 5 bases, leaving 5 bases between them. The DNA for the CDR3 is TGTGCCATCCTTTATGGCTACACCTTC. Translation: CAILYGYTF.

This chain joins TRBV24-1 and TRBJ2-2, with 7 nucleotides matching TRBD1. CDR3 length equals 16 residues. Unmatched junction bases numbered 5, after V lost 5 bases and J lost 0 bases. The V gene's germline CDR1 is KGHDR and CDR2 SFDVKD. For the CDR3, the DNA is TGTGCCACCAGTGTCTCCGGGACAGCGAACACCGGGGAGCTGTTTTTT. Its translation is CATSVSGTANTGELFF.

This chain uses TRBV28 with TRBJ1-1; D not certain. The CDR3 covers 12 residues. Trimming removed 3 bases at V and 7 bases at J, with 9 bases between. Germline V lookup: CDR1 MDHEN, CDR2 SYDVKM. This CDR3 reads CASSFLSREAFF. CDR3 nucleotide sequence: TGTGCCAGCAGTTTCCTGTCTCGTGAAGCTTTCTTT.

V is TRBV4-1 and J is TRBJ2-7; D not certain. Between the trimmed V and J ends, which lost 1 base and 4 bases, there was a span of 14 bases. Germline V lookup: CDR1 MGHRA, CDR2 YSYEKL. This CDR3 is built from 15 residues. The CDR3 DNA follows: TGCGCCAGCAGCCAAGCGGCTGAGGCTAAATACGAGCAGTACTTC. It is translated as CASSQAAEAKYEQYF.

This clone was seen only once. This chain links TRBV27 with TRBJ2-7; perhaps TRBD1 as D (6 bases). V shed 7 bases and J shed 0 bases, with 22 bases lying between them. Germline loops: CDR1 MNHEY, CDR2 SMNVEV (reference sequence). This CDR3 region has 17 residues. As DNA, the CDR3 is TGTGCCAGCACCCCTAGGGGGATCCCAGACACCTCCTACGAGCAGTACTTC. Its protein is CASTPRGIPDTSYEQYF.

This sequence joins TRBV25-1 and TRBJ2-1, with a tentative D call TRBD2 (6 bases). The CDR3 contains 11 residues. Germline V lookup: CDR1 MGHDK, CDR2 SYGVNS. CDR3: CVTGTGNEQFF. The CDR3 DNA reads TGTGTCACGGGGACTGGGAATGAGCAGTTCTTC.

J is TRBJ2-4 and V is TRBV4-3, with 8 nucleotides matching TRBD1. The CDR3 loop spans 13 amino acids. The ends lost 5 bases at V and 7 bases at J; junction bases unmatched: 4. Germline V gene data show CDR1 as LGHNA and CDR2 as YSLEER. CDR3 residues: CASSSRDRNIQYF. The CDR3 coding sequence is TGCGCCAGCAGCTCAAGGGACAGGAACATTCAGTACTTC.

The chain recombines TRBV5-1 with TRBJ1-6; D possibly corresponds to TRBD1 (6 bases). The CDR3 runs 16 residues. V was trimmed by 0 bases and J by 3 bases, leaving 10 bases between them. Germline assignment: CDR1 SGHRS and CDR2 YFSETQ. CDR3 DNA: TGCGCCAGCAGCTTGGGGCAGGGGTACTATAATTCACCCCTCCACTTT. Encoded protein: CASSLGQGYYNSPLHF. Filled out from reference TRBV5-1 and TRBJ1-6, the complete variable domain reads KAGVTQTPRYLIKTRGQQVTLSCSPISGHRSVSWYQQTPGQGLQFLFEYFSETQRNKGNFPGRFSGRQFSNSRSEMNVSTLELGDSALYLCASSLGQGYYNSPLHFGNGTRLTVT.

For the CDR3, the DNA is TGCGCCAGCAGTGACGGGGGGGCCCCAGATACGCAGTATTTT. It yields the protein CASSDGGAPDTQYF. The chain couples TRBV10-1 to TRBJ2-3, with 8 positions matching TRBD2. The germline V gene encodes CDR1 WNHNN and CDR2 SYGVQD (reference sequence). This CDR3 region has 14 residues. After removal of 3 bases from V and 4 bases from J, the junction contained 3 bases not matched to a gene.

The chain carries TRBV5-1 and TRBJ1-2; TRBD1 matches at 10 bases. V lost 0 bases and J lost 4; bases outside the gene matches: 3. Germline CDR1 and CDR2: SGHRS and YFSETQ. This CDR3 has 15 amino acids. The CDR3 nucleotides read TGCGCCAGCAGCTTGGAATGGACAGGGGGCTATGGCTACACCTTC. Translation: CASSLEWTGGYGYTF.

Worth noting for this clone: Distinct nucleotide sequences in the sample also encode this CDR3. The rearrangement links TRBV7-8 to TRBJ2-5, with TRBD1 matching over 7 bases. The V gene's germline CDR1 is SGHVS and CDR2 FQNEAQ. With V trimmed by 5 bases and J by 2 bases, 2 bases remained unmatched. This CDR3 has 13 amino acids. CDR3 coding DNA: TGTGCCAGCAGCCGGGGACAGCAAGAGACCCAGTACTTC. Amino acid sequence: CASSRGQQETQYF.